Sequencing of this T cell receptor (beta chain) was carried out in a study of blood T cells in healthy people across ages. Study-level results: From one million sequenced T cells, diversity estimates were lower bounds.

This clonotype was seen a handful of times. Its matching antigen is unknown. Unmatched junction bases numbered 11, after V lost 0 bases and J lost 0 bases. Germline V lookup: CDR1 SGHAT, CDR2 FQNNGV. The CDR3 is 20 residues long. PCR was performed a second time for roughly 6 to 12 cycles using a sample-barcoded 5' primer and a J-beta primer mix. Template switching added a 12-random-nucleotide identifier to every cDNA molecule. TCRdb reprocessed the 5' RACE reads with MiXCR, giving one entry per CDR3 protein. This sample carries 1.5 million to 2 million distinct CDR3 sequences, roughly 50% of them seen once, and the ten largest clones take roughly 2.1%.

This clonotype was sampled from a woman between 40 and 55 years old in good health. This chain joins TRBV11-2 and TRBJ2-6, with 7 bases fitting TRBD1. The sample consisted of blood. CDR3 DNA: TGTGCCAGCAGCTTAGATGCGACAGGGACCTTTTACTCTGGGGCCAACGTCCTGACTTTC. Its translation: CASSLDATGTFYSGANVLTF. Filled out from reference TRBV11-2 and TRBJ2-6, the complete variable domain reads EAGVAQSPRYKIIEKRQSVAFWCNPISGHATLYWYQQILGQGPKLLIQFQNNGVVDDSQLPKDRFSAERLKGVDSTLKIQPAKLEDSAVYLCASSLDATGTFYSGANVLTFGAGSRLTVL.